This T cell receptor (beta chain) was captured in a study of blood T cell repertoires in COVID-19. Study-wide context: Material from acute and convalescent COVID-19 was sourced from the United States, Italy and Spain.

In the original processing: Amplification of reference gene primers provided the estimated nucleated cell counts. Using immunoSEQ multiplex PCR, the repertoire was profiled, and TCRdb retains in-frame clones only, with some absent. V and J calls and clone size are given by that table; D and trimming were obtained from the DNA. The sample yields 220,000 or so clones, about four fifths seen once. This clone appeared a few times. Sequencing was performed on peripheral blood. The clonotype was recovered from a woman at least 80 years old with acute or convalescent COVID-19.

The chain's CDR3 is CASSSAGRLITEAFF. In DNA form, the CDR3 reads TGTGCCAGTAGTTCGGCAGGGAGGCTGATCACTGAAGCTTTCTTT. This chain joins TRBV19 and TRBJ1-1; TRBD1 might be the D (5 bases). Looked up from germline, CDR1 is LNHDA and CDR2 is SQIVND (reference sequence). CDR3 length: 15 residues. V gave up 5 bases and J gave up 4 bases, with 17 bases separating them.